This entry lists 20 T cell receptor beta chains sequenced from one sample in a study of cytomegalovirus exposure and HLA in healthy donors. Primers for the PCR totalled 60 Vbeta and 13 Jbeta. Profiling relied on immunoSEQ multiplex PCR, and the TCRdb table lists in-frame clones only, not all of them. This table has more than 80,000 clones, under 75% appearing once. Material: PBMCs. The receptor set was obtained from a human donor in good health.

The chain couples TRBV10-3 to TRBJ1-4; 8 positions agree with TRBD1. With V trimmed by 3 bases and J by 2 bases, 8 bases remained unmatched. CDR3 length equals 17 residues. Germline V gene lookup returns CDR1 ENHRY and CDR2 SYGVKD. The CDR3 is CAISDRDRGATNEKLFF. CDR3 nucleotides: TGTGCCATCAGTGATCGCGACAGGGGAGCGACTAATGAAAAACTGTTTTTT.

This clone was counted between two and nine times. This chain links TRBV5-6 with TRBJ1-4, with D perhaps matching TRBD1 (5 bases). From germline, CDR1 is SGHDT and CDR2 YYEEEE. V was pared by 4 bases and J by 7 bases, with 17 bases between. The CDR3 consists of 15 residues. CDR3 bases: TGTGCCAGCAGCACAAACAGGAAAGAGATTGAAAAACTGTTTTTT. Translated, it gives CASSTNRKEIEKLFF.

This clone was counted between two and nine times. The chain employs TRBV19 and TRBJ2-7, with 8 bases aligning to TRBD1. Germline V gives CDR1 LNHDA, CDR2 SQIVND (reference sequence). This CDR3 comprises 14 residues. V lost 6 bases to trimming and J lost 2 bases; unmatched junction nucleotides: 6. In DNA form, the CDR3 reads TGTGCCAGTAGGCAGGGGGCGGGAACCTACGAGCAGTACTTC. Its translation is CASRQGAGTYEQYF.

The chain employs TRBV15 and TRBJ1-1; D is possibly TRBD1 (6 bases). V was shortened by 7 bases and J by 1 base, with 10 bases between the two germline ends. The CDR3 loop spans 13 amino acids. Per the germline V gene, CDR1 is LNHNV and CDR2 is YYDKDF (reference sequence). The CDR3 protein is CATTTDRNTEAFF. In nucleotides, the CDR3 is TGTGCCACCACCACGGACAGGAACACTGAAGCTTTCTTT.

The gene calls are TRBV9 and TRBJ2-5; TRBD2 matches 10 bases. The tail of the sequence fits TRBJ2-7 better, so the J call may be wrong. Germline V gives CDR1 SGDLS, CDR2 YYNGEE. This CDR3 has 18 residues. The CDR3 loop is CASSLTPGLALRSYEQYF. DNA of the CDR3: TGTGCCAGCAGCCTAACTCCGGGACTAGCGCTTCGCTCCTACGAGCAGTACTTC.

The chain uses TRBV7-2 and TRBJ1-1; D is uncertain. CDR1 SGHTA and CDR2 FQGNSA come from the germline V gene. This CDR3 has 11 residues. The germline V and J ends were trimmed by 4 bases and 11 bases, with 11 bases remaining between them. The CDR3 DNA is TGTGCCAGCAGCTCCAGGATTCTGGCTTTCTTT. Residues: CASSSRILAFF.

The chain joins TRBV11-2 to TRBJ1-5; a possible D gene is TRBD1 (5 bases). The ends were cut back, 5 bases at V and 6 bases at J, with 11 bases in the middle. CDR1 is SGHAT, CDR2 FQNNGV, per germline. This CDR3 spans 13 amino acids. The CDR3 DNA is TGTGCCAGCAGCCCGCAGGGAGGTCAGCCCCAGCATTTT. Amino acids: CASSPQGGQPQHF.

This clone occurred once. Here the CDR3 reads CASSGGGNYGYTF. In DNA form, the CDR3 reads TGTGCCAGCAGCGGGGGGGGGAACTATGGCTACACCTTC. The chain has TRBV9 and TRBJ1-2, with D possibly TRBD1 on 5 matching bases. The germline CDR1 and CDR2 sequences are SGDLS and YYNGEE. V lost 3 bases and J 2 bases, leaving 8 bases between the germline ends. CDR3 size: 13 residues. Full variable domain (missing parts from reference TRBV9 and TRBJ1-2): DSGVTQTPKHLITATGQRVTLRCSPRSGDLSVYWYQQSLDQGLQFLIQYYNGEERAKGNILERFSAQQFPDLHSELNLSSLELGDSALYFCASSGGGNYGYTFGSGTRLTVV.

The CDR3 loop is CASSSRQFYGYTF. CDR3 nucleotides: TGTGCCAGCAGTTCTCGACAGTTCTATGGCTACACCTTC. The rearrangement uses TRBV27 and TRBJ1-2; D possibly corresponds to TRBD1 (5 bases). The V gene lost 4 bases and the J gene lost 4 bases, with 10 bases spanning the gap. Germline V lookup: CDR1 MNHEY, CDR2 SMNVEV (reference sequence). This CDR3 is 13 amino acids long.

The CDR3 DNA reads as TGTGCCAGCAGCTTAATCATCGGGGAATCGAACACTGAAGCTTTCTTT. Its translation is CASSLIIGESNTEAFF. The chain carries TRBV7-8 and TRBJ1-1, with no clear D. Per the germline V gene, CDR1 is SGHVS and CDR2 is FQNEAQ. V was clipped by 2 bases and J by 1 base, with 14 bases between them. The CDR3 totals 16 residues.

The chain carries TRBV19 and TRBJ2-1; 11 nucleotides line up with TRBD2. With 5 bases clipped from V and 7 bases from J, the junction kept 10 bases outside the gene matches. Germline V gene sequence: CDR1 LNHDA, CDR2 SQIVND (reference sequence). CDR3 length: 16 residues. The CDR3 nucleotides read TGTGCCAGTAGTGGATTAGCGGGGGGGACTTGGAATGAGCAGTTCTTC. Amino acid sequence: CASSGLAGGTWNEQFF.

The chain has TRBV9 and TRBJ2-7, with a weak D call TRBD1 (5 bases). Germline V CDR1 and CDR2: SGDLS, YYNGEE. The CDR3 is made up of 17 amino acids. The germline V and J ends were trimmed by 0 bases and 3 bases, with 19 bases remaining between them. The CDR3 nucleotides read TGTGCCAGCAGCGTAGGAGGTGGCAGGGAATCGTTCTACGAGCAGTACTTC. Its translation: CASSVGGGRESFYEQYF.

The V gene is TRBV2, the J gene TRBJ1-2, with 7 bases identical to TRBD1. Germline loops: CDR1 SNHLY, CDR2 FYNNEI. V was clipped by 1 base and J by 6 bases; unmatched bases: 5. The CDR3 spans 14 residues. The CDR3 nucleotides read TGTGCCAGCAGTGAAGGAAGGGGGCCGGATGGCTACACCTTC. Translated: CASSEGRGPDGYTF.

The chain recombines TRBV4-1 with TRBJ1-3, with D possibly being TRBD1 (5 bases). Germline V gene sequence: CDR1 MGHRA, CDR2 YSYEKL. Trimming stripped 3 bases from V and 7 bases from J, with 16 bases between. The length of the CDR3 is 15 residues. CDR3 sequence (DNA): TGCGCCAGCAGCCACCCCGGGGGGGGAGGGAACACCATATATTTT. It encodes CASSHPGGGGNTIYF.

The sample holds a few counts of this clone. CDR3 region: CASSQAAGMDGYTF. The CDR3 bases are TGTGCCAGCAGCCAAGCGGCAGGGATGGATGGCTACACCTTC. This chain links TRBV4-2 with TRBJ1-2; maybe TRBD1 (5 bases). The CDR3 loop spans 14 amino acids. The V end lost 1 base, the J end lost 6 bases, and 12 bases lay between the germline ends. Germline CDR1 is LGHNA and CDR2 is YNFKEQ.

The genes are TRBV5-1 and TRBJ2-2; D is ambiguous. The germline V gene encodes CDR1 SGHRS and CDR2 YFSETQ. V lost 7 bases, J lost 3 bases, and 13 bases lay in between. The CDR3 contains 14 residues. Here the CDR3 DNA reads TGCGCCAGCCTAAACGGTCTCGACACCGGGGAGCTGTTTTTT. This gives the protein CASLNGLDTGELFF.

The rearrangement links TRBV28 to TRBJ2-7, with TRBD2 matching 8 bases. The CDR3 is 17 residues long. Germline values: CDR1 MDHEN, CDR2 SYDVKM. V was pared by 3 bases and J by 3 bases, with 13 bases of the junction left unmatched. The CDR3 DNA follows: TGTGCCAGCAGTTTGCCTGATCTCGGGACTAGTTTCTACGAGCAGTACTTC. Amino acids: CASSLPDLGTSFYEQYF.

CDR3 amino acids: CAWSVARVETQYF. In DNA, the CDR3 is TGTGCCTGGAGTGTAGCCAGGGTGGAGACCCAGTACTTC. V is TRBV30 and J is TRBJ2-5; a possible D gene is TRBD1 (5 bases). The V end was cut by 0 bases, the J end by 5 bases, with 10 bases between. Germline V CDR1 and CDR2: GTSNPN, SVGIG (reference sequence). The CDR3 loop spans 13 amino acids.

The genes are TRBV4-3 and TRBJ1-4; no reliable D call. Germline V lookup: CDR1 LGHNA, CDR2 YSLEER. This CDR3 has 16 amino acids. Between the trimmed V and J ends, which lost 2 bases and 4 bases, there was a span of 14 bases. CDR3 bases: TGCGCCAGCAGCCAATCTGTAGAGGGAATTAATGAAAAACTGTTTTTT. Its protein is CASSQSVEGINEKLFF.

The rearrangement links TRBV9 to TRBJ2-2; 11 nucleotides align to TRBD2. CDR3 length equals 16 residues. With 3 bases clipped from V and 6 bases from J, the junction kept 7 bases outside the gene matches. CDR1 and CDR2 (germline): SGDLS, YYNGEE. CDR3 region: CASSARLAGTAGELFF. CDR3 coding DNA: TGTGCCAGCAGCGCGAGACTAGCGGGGACGGCCGGGGAGCTGTTTTTT.